Listed below are T cell receptor beta chains from one sample, sequenced in a study of blood T cell repertoires in COVID-19. Only in-frame clones appear in the TCRdb table, and some are missing; sequencing was by immunoSEQ multiplex PCR. The data contain around 55,000 clones, roughly 87% of them singletons. Specimen: peripheral blood. These TCRs come from a man aged 35-49 years with COVID-19, enrolled during active disease. Both conserved end residues are part of each CDR3. The order of the fields is D gene, V gene, clone size, J gene, CDR3 DNA, CDR3 protein. D genes are given only for firm matches. Clone sizes are given selectively: once, few, many, or a class where the clone is expanded.

NA	TRBV29-1	NA	TRBJ1-5	TGCAACGTACAGGGATGGCTATATAGCAATCAGCCCCAGCATTTT	CNVQGWLYSNQPQHF
NA	TRBV21-1	NA	TRBJ1-6	TGTGCCAGCAGCAACCCGACCGGGACAGGGCGCGGTTCACCCCTCCACTTT	CASSNPTGTGRGSPLHF
NA	TRBV25-1	NA	TRBJ1-2	TGTGCCAGCAGTGGTTTTGAGGGCTACACCTTC	CASSGFEGYTF
TRBD2	TRBV2	NA	TRBJ2-5	TGTGCCAGCACCTCCCCTAGCGGGGGGCTGGAGACCCAGTACTTC	CASTSPSGGLETQYF
TRBD2	TRBV29-1	few	TRBJ2-1	TGCAGCGTCGTCGGGGGGAGCTCCTACAATGAGCAGTTCTTC	CSVVGGSSYNEQFF
TRBD2	TRBV2	NA	TRBJ2-2	TGTGCCAGCAGTGGGGTTAGCGGGAGGGCCTTGACCGGGGAGCTGTTTTTT	CASSGVSGRALTGELFF
NA	TRBV5-1	NA	TRBJ2-7	TGCGCCAGCAGCTTGGCAGGGTTTAGCTCCTACGAGCAGTACTTC	CASSLAGFSSYEQYF
NA	TRBV15	NA	TRBJ1-2	TGTGCCACCTTTTCGGGTTATGCGCTTACTAACTATGGCTACACCTTC	CATFSGYALTNYGYTF
NA	TRBV7-9	NA	TRBJ2-7	TGTGCCAGCAGCTTAGCGCACACCTACGAGCAGTACTTC	CASSLAHTYEQYF
TRBD2	TRBV27	NA	TRBJ2-1	TGTGCCAGCAGCCCCGGGACTAGCGGCTACAATGAGCAGTTCTTC	CASSPGTSGYNEQFF